This T cell receptor beta chain was captured by sequencing in a study of cytomegalovirus exposure and HLA in healthy donors. Whole-study results and caveats: Most TCR sequences were uncommon, yet certain public TCRs appeared in many donors. Cytomegalovirus status, reportedly, was diagnosed with high specificity and sensitivity by the classifier.

The donors formed part of the 120-subject validation cohort, distinct from the approximately 640-subject first cohort. The CDR3 is 15 residues long. CDR1 SNHLY and CDR2 FYNNEI come from the germline V gene. V lost 8 bases and J lost 0, with 14 bases in between. Measured with immunoSEQ multiplex PCR; TCRdb has only the in-frame clones, and not every one. The sample lists over 250,000 clones, approximately 86% occurring once. About this clone: Its antigen is currently unknown.

The source material was PBMCs. This TCR came from a woman younger than 30 in good health and CMV-seronegative. The V gene is TRBV2, the J gene TRBJ1-5; possible D gene TRBD1, 6 bases. Written as DNA, the CDR3 is TGTGCCAGCGGATCCGGGACATATAGCAATCAGCCCCAGCATTTT. This gives the protein CASGSGTYSNQPQHF.